The sequence of this T cell receptor (beta chain) was determined in a study of a mutant IDH1 vaccine in newly diagnosed glioma. Clones were sequenced by immunoSEQ multiplex PCR, and TCRdb holds only the in-frame ones, with some missing. The repertoire holds 40,000 to 50,000 clones, approximately 83% seen once, with approximately 1.5% in the top ten. The CDR3 is 18 residues long. From germline, CDR1 is SGDLS and CDR2 YYNGEE. V lost 4 bases, J lost 1 base, and 23 bases lay in between. The time point denotes: week 5, during vaccination. The content of each vaccine dose was 300 ug of mutant IDH1 20-mer peptide, and topical imiquimod accompanied it. Note on this clone: The antigen is undetermined.

Study results and caveats: Apparently unrelated to pseudoprogression were changes in the top peripheral T cell clonotypes.

The source of this sequence is a man aged 40-55 years with glioma. The chain recombines TRBV9 with TRBJ1-1, with D tentatively TRBD1 (6 bases). The sequencing used PBMCs, collected from a glioma patient whose treatment included an IDH1 peptide vaccine. The CDR3 nucleotides read TGTGCCAGCAGCCCCCATCATCTGGGGGGGGCAGCGAACACTGAAGCTTTCTTT. It yields the protein CASSPHHLGGAANTEAFF.